This T cell receptor (beta chain) was captured by sequencing in a study of regulatory T cells in long-lasting Graves disease. The CDR3 spans 14 residues. In germline, CDR1 is LGHNA, CDR2 YSLEER. The ends were cut back, 2 bases at V and 0 bases at J, with 7 bases in the middle. Findings of the study overall: Researchers reported studying only peripheral blood, not thyroid tissue. Persistent disease was associated with favored TRBV28 usage and with favored use of TRBJ1-2 and TRBJ2-5.

Time point defined: persistent/refractory GD, antithyroid drugs over 5 years with positive TRAb. PBMCs provided the RNA from which the TCR library was made. Patients were enrolled at an endocrinology department in Xi'an, China. A volume of roughly 9.1 milliliters of peripheral blood was collected in EDTA tubes. Both iRepertoire HTBI primers and Arm-PCR of CDR3 regions were used to build the TCR beta libraries. TCRdb analysed the multiplex PCR reads with MiXCR anew, one entry per CDR3 protein. The table includes around 460,000 distinct CDR3 sequences, less than 25% detected once. This clonotype has just a few counts. Its target is not known.

Specimen: peripheral blood mononuclear cells (PBMCs), collected when the disease was refractory, from a patient treated with antithyroid drugs. This TCR was sampled from a female donor with Graves disease. This chain joins TRBV4-3 and TRBJ2-5; D gene unclear. The CDR3 here is CASSQSRNQETQYF. The CDR3 bases are TGCGCCAGCAGCCAATCTAGAAACCAAGAGACCCAGTACTTC.